A selection of T cell receptor beta chains follows, all from one sample in a study of CD8+CD57+ T cells in acquired aplastic anemia. TCRdb analysed the reads with MiXCR anew, one entry per CDR3 protein. This sample has roughly 160,000 distinct CDR3 sequences, with 55% to 75% found just once. The sample taken for sequencing was sorted CD4+, CD8+, or CD8+CD57+ T cells (not recorded which) from PBMCs. Every receptor here comes from a human donor in good health. The CDR3 runs from the conserved cysteine through the conserved F or W. Each record gives: CDR3 DNA, CDR3 protein, clone size, D gene, J gene, V gene. D genes are given only for firm matches. Expanded clones get a size class; other rows say once, few or many, or leave the size out.

cdr3_nt: TGTGCCAGCACCCCGCGGAACGGAGACACCATATATTTT
cdr3_aa: CASTPRNGDTIYF
clone_size: .
d_call: .
j_call: TRBJ1-3
v_call: TRBV7-6

cdr3_nt: TGTGCCAGCAGCGCCCGGACAGGGGGGACCCAGTACTTC
cdr3_aa: CASSARTGGTQYF
clone_size: .
d_call: TRBD1
j_call: TRBJ2-5
v_call: TRBV7-6

cdr3_nt: TGTGCCACCAGCAGTCCAAAGGAGACAGCATACAATGAGCAGTTCTTC
cdr3_aa: CATSSPKETAYNEQFF
clone_size: many
d_call: .
j_call: TRBJ2-1
v_call: TRBV15

cdr3_nt: TGCAGCGTTGCCGGGACTAGCGGGAGGGCGGGATACAATGAGCAGTTCTTC
cdr3_aa: CSVAGTSGRAGYNEQFF
clone_size: many
d_call: TRBD2
j_call: TRBJ2-1
v_call: TRBV29-1

cdr3_nt: TGTGCCAGCAGTACCCCCGGAGGGTCGGCTTTCTTT
cdr3_aa: CASSTPGGSAFF
clone_size: many
d_call: .
j_call: TRBJ1-1
v_call: TRBV12-3/TRBV12-4

cdr3_nt: TGTGCCAGCAGCAAAGCACGGGCTGCAGATACGCAGTATTTT
cdr3_aa: CASSKARAADTQYF
clone_size: many
d_call: .
j_call: TRBJ2-3
v_call: TRBV9

cdr3_nt: TGTGCCAGCAGCTTAAGGGGACTAGCGGGAGATAAGTCCTACAATGAGCAGTTCTTC
cdr3_aa: CASSLRGLAGDKSYNEQFF
clone_size: .
d_call: TRBD2
j_call: TRBJ2-1
v_call: TRBV7-3

cdr3_nt: TGTGCCAGCAGCGTTGCGTGGGCCGGGGAGCTGTTTTTT
cdr3_aa: CASSVAWAGELFF
clone_size: .
d_call: .
j_call: TRBJ2-2
v_call: TRBV9

cdr3_nt: TGTGCCAGCAGCTCCACAGGGGTTGGGGCCAACGTCCTGACTTTC
cdr3_aa: CASSSTGVGANVLTF
clone_size: few
d_call: TRBD1
j_call: TRBJ2-6
v_call: TRBV5-4

cdr3_nt: TGTGCCAGCAGCGCGTTGGGGGCAGATACGCAGTTCTTC
cdr3_aa: CASSALGADTQFF
clone_size: .
d_call: .
j_call: TRBJ2-1
v_call: TRBV9

cdr3_nt: TGTGCCAGTAGTACGACAGAGAATCAGCCCCAGCATTTT
cdr3_aa: CASSTTENQPQHF
clone_size: many
d_call: .
j_call: TRBJ1-5
v_call: TRBV19

cdr3_nt: TGCAGCGTAGAGGCAGGGGGCAGGAACACTGAAGCTTTCTTT
cdr3_aa: CSVEAGGRNTEAFF
clone_size: .
d_call: TRBD1
j_call: TRBJ1-1
v_call: TRBV20-1

cdr3_nt: TGTGCCAGCAGTGACAGGGAGGGTTCACCCCTCCACTTT
cdr3_aa: CASSDREGSPLHF
clone_size: few
d_call: .
j_call: TRBJ1-6
v_call: TRBV2

cdr3_nt: TGCAGTGCTAGGAGTGACGTGCAGTACTTC
cdr3_aa: CSARSDVQYF
clone_size: .
d_call: .
j_call: TRBJ2-7
v_call: TRBV20-1

cdr3_nt: TGTGCCAGTAGTATCTCGGCAGGGGGTAATGAAGCTTTCTTT
cdr3_aa: CASSISAGGNEAFF
clone_size: .
d_call: TRBD1
j_call: TRBJ1-1
v_call: TRBV19

cdr3_nt: TGCAGTGCTAGACTTAGCGGAGAATACAATGAGCAGTTCTTC
cdr3_aa: CSARLSGEYNEQFF
clone_size: many
d_call: .
j_call: TRBJ2-1
v_call: TRBV20-1

cdr3_nt: TGTGCCAGCAGCTTAGGGTTTCCGGGACAGGGGCCGTCAGCCCAGTACTTC
cdr3_aa: CASSLGFPGQGPSAQYF
clone_size: .
d_call: TRBD1
j_call: TRBJ2-5
v_call: TRBV7-2

cdr3_nt: TGTGCCACCCGGGGGAACCAAGAGACCCAGTACTTC
cdr3_aa: CATRGNQETQYF
clone_size: .
d_call: .
j_call: TRBJ2-5
v_call: TRBV24-1

cdr3_nt: TGTGCCAGCAGCCGGGGACCGAGGGACAAGTATGGCTACACCTTC
cdr3_aa: CASSRGPRDKYGYTF
clone_size: .
d_call: .
j_call: TRBJ1-2
v_call: TRBV7-8

cdr3_nt: TGCAGCGTTGGACGGGCGAACACTGAAGCTTTCTTT
cdr3_aa: CSVGRANTEAFF
clone_size: once
d_call: .
j_call: TRBJ1-1
v_call: TRBV29-1

cdr3_nt: TGTGCCAGCAGTGAAGGGACAAGTAGCACAGAAGCTTTCTTT
cdr3_aa: CASSEGTSSTEAFF
clone_size: .
d_call: .
j_call: TRBJ1-1
v_call: TRBV2

cdr3_nt: TGCAGTGCTAGACCCCGGGAGCCATATGGCTACACCTTC
cdr3_aa: CSARPREPYGYTF
clone_size: .
d_call: .
j_call: TRBJ1-2
v_call: TRBV20-1

cdr3_nt: TGTGCCATCAGTGACGGACTAGCGGGAGGAGATACGCAGTATTTT
cdr3_aa: CAISDGLAGGDTQYF
clone_size: many
d_call: TRBD2
j_call: TRBJ2-3
v_call: TRBV10-3

cdr3_nt: TGTGCCAGCACTTCTCCCCCCCCAGGGGGATACGAGCAGTACTTC
cdr3_aa: CASTSPPPGGYEQYF
clone_size: many
d_call: TRBD1
j_call: TRBJ2-7
v_call: TRBV6-2/TRBV6-3

cdr3_nt: TGTGCCAGCAGCCAAGATATAACGGGGGCGGGAGAGACCCAGTACTTC
cdr3_aa: CASSQDITGAGETQYF
clone_size: once
d_call: .
j_call: TRBJ2-5
v_call: TRBV14

cdr3_nt: TGTGCCAGCAGCGCCGGGACAGTAGGTTCACCCCTCCACTTT
cdr3_aa: CASSAGTVGSPLHF
clone_size: few
d_call: TRBD1
j_call: TRBJ1-6
v_call: TRBV2

cdr3_nt: TGTGCCAGCAGTTCACACAGGGCCGATACCAATTCCTACGAGCAGTACTTC
cdr3_aa: CASSSHRADTNSYEQYF
clone_size: .
d_call: .
j_call: TRBJ2-7
v_call: TRBV19

cdr3_nt: TGTGCCAGCAGCTCGGGACACAGCTACGAGCAGTACTTC
cdr3_aa: CASSSGHSYEQYF
clone_size: many
d_call: .
j_call: TRBJ2-7
v_call: TRBV11-3

cdr3_nt: TGTGCCAGCAGTCAAATCCGGGACAGCCCTAACTATGGCTACACCTTC
cdr3_aa: CASSQIRDSPNYGYTF
clone_size: .
d_call: TRBD1
j_call: TRBJ1-2
v_call: TRBV2

cdr3_nt: TGTGCCAGCTCCAATAGACAAATTAGCGGTCTCACCTACGAGCAGTACTTC
cdr3_aa: CASSNRQISGLTYEQYF
clone_size: .
d_call: .
j_call: TRBJ2-7
v_call: TRBV19

cdr3_nt: TGCAGTGCTAGAGCTCAGGGAATCTACGAGCAGTACTTC
cdr3_aa: CSARAQGIYEQYF
clone_size: .
d_call: .
j_call: TRBJ2-7
v_call: TRBV20-1

cdr3_nt: TGCGCCAGCAGTGAGTCGACTAGCGGGGGATCCTACGAGCAGTACTTC
cdr3_aa: CASSESTSGGSYEQYF
clone_size: many
d_call: TRBD2
j_call: TRBJ2-7
v_call: TRBV10-2

cdr3_nt: TGTGCCACCAGCCCCAGCCAGGACAACTATGGCTACACCTTC
cdr3_aa: CATSPSQDNYGYTF
clone_size: .
d_call: .
j_call: TRBJ1-2
v_call: TRBV15

cdr3_nt: TGTGCCAGCAGCGTCGAAGGATCTAATTCACCCCTCCACTTT
cdr3_aa: CASSVEGSNSPLHF
clone_size: .
d_call: .
j_call: TRBJ1-6
v_call: TRBV9

cdr3_nt: TGTGCCAGCAGCTTACAGGCGAACACTGAAGCTTTCTTT
cdr3_aa: CASSLQANTEAFF
clone_size: .
d_call: .
j_call: TRBJ1-1
v_call: TRBV5-6

cdr3_nt: TGTGCCAGCAGCGTCCAGCCCGGGAATGAGCAGTTCTTC
cdr3_aa: CASSVQPGNEQFF
clone_size: .
d_call: .
j_call: TRBJ2-1
v_call: TRBV7-2

cdr3_nt: TGTGCCACCAGTGCTGGGGGCTATGGCTACACCTTC
cdr3_aa: CATSAGGYGYTF
clone_size: .
d_call: .
j_call: TRBJ1-2
v_call: TRBV24-1

cdr3_nt: TGTGCCAGCAGTGTAGCAGCCGGGGAGCTGTTTTTT
cdr3_aa: CASSVAAGELFF
clone_size: .
d_call: .
j_call: TRBJ2-2
v_call: TRBV2

cdr3_nt: TGCGCCAGCAGCCCCCTGACTAGCGGGACATACGAGCAGTACTTC
cdr3_aa: CASSPLTSGTYEQYF
clone_size: .
d_call: TRBD2
j_call: TRBJ2-7
v_call: TRBV9

cdr3_nt: TGTGCCTCCTCTCCCCTACTTAGCACAGATACGCAGTATTTT
cdr3_aa: CASSPLLSTDTQYF
clone_size: .
d_call: .
j_call: TRBJ2-3
v_call: TRBV2